This T cell receptor (beta chain) was recovered during a study of response to subunit inactivated influenza vaccine. Study results and caveats: The authors suggested that every seasonal influenza vaccination recruits few new T cells.

This clonotype was picked up many times. Its antigen remains unknown. Trimming took off 1 base at V and 4 bases at J, with 16 bases between the two ends. The CDR3 has 16 residues. The germline V gene has CDR1 SGHDN and CDR2 FVKESK. Using its own MiXCR run on the RT-PCR reads, TCRdb lists one record per CDR3 protein. The table includes about 520,000 distinct CDR3 sequences, more than 7% detected once. The rearrangement uses TRBV14 and TRBJ1-1; no clear D gene. Sample: PBMCs from blood, taken less than 30 months after vaccination. The source is a man between 50 and 70 years old who received an inactivated influenza vaccine. The CDR3 spells CASSQGRLVYGTEAFF. The CDR3 nucleotides are TGTGCCAGCAGCCAAGGGCGCCTGGTTTACGGCACTGAAGCTTTCTTT.